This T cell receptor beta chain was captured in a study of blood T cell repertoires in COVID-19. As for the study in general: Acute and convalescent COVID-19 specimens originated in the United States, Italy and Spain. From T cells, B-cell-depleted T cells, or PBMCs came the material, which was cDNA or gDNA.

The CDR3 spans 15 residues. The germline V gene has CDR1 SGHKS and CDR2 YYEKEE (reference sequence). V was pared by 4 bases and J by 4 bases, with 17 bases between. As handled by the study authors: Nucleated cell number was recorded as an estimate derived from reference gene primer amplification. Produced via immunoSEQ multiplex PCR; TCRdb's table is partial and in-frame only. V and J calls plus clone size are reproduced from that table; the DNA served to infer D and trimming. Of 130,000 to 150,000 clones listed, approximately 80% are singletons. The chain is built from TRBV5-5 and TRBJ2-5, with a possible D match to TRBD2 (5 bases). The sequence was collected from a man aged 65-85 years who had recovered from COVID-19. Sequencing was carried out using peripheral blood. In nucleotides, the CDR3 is TGTGCCAGCAGCGAGGCACTAGTAGTTGTAGAGACCCAGTACTTC. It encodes CASSEALVVVETQYF.